Presented here are 14 T cell receptor beta chains from one specimen sequenced in a study. MiXCR was run by TCRdb on the reads, yielding one entry per CDR3 protein. The sample contains around 5,300 distinct CDR3 sequences, more than 8% of which appear only once. Specimen: CD4+ T cells from synovial fluid. The origin of the receptors is a human donor with rheumatoid arthritis.

This clonotype was counted between two and nine times. This chain uses TRBV15 with TRBJ1-4; D call uncertain. Trimming took off 0 bases at V and 0 bases at J, with 2 bases between the two ends. The CDR3 contains 14 residues. CDR1 and CDR2 (germline): LNHNV, YYDKDF (reference sequence). CDR3 protein: CATSRDATNEKLFF. The CDR3 DNA sequence: TGTGCCACCAGCAGAGATGCAACTAATGAAAAACTGTTTTTT.

The sample holds many counts of this clonotype. The chain has TRBV12-3 or TRBV12-4 and TRBJ1-1; D ambiguous. Trimming removed 5 bases from V and 0 bases from J, with 7 bases in between. The CDR3 loop spans 13 amino acids. CDR3: CASSKALNTEAFF. CDR3 nucleotides: TGTGCCAGCAGTAAGGCACTGAACACTGAAGCTTTCTTT.

This clonotype was seen ten or more times. The rearrangement links TRBV3-1 to TRBJ2-5; no firm D call. Trimming left V 3 bases short and J 4 bases short, with 15 bases between. The CDR3 covers 15 residues. Per the germline V gene, CDR1 is LGHDT and CDR2 is YNNKEL (reference sequence). CDR3 nucleotides: TGTGCCAGCAGCCAGTCGGCGACCACGGCAGAGACCCAGTACTTC. It specifies CASSQSATTAETQYF.

There are a few counts of this clonotype. The V call is TRBV7-2, the J call TRBJ1-1; TRBD1 matches at 7 bases. The CDR3 loop spans 14 amino acids. V lost 5 bases, J lost 0 bases, and 3 bases stayed unmatched. Germline V CDR1 and CDR2: SGHTA, FQGNSA. For the CDR3, the DNA is TGTGCCAGCAGCCCAGGGACAGTGAACACTGAAGCTTTCTTT. Encoded protein: CASSPGTVNTEAFF.

This clonotype is medium-sized. V is TRBV11-2 and J is TRBJ2-3; 12 bases agree with TRBD2. Germline CDR1 SGHAT, CDR2 FQNNGV. Trimming removed 5 bases from V and 3 bases from J; junction bases left unmatched: 9. The CDR3 has 17 residues. CDR3 protein: CASSRITTSGRTDTQYF. The CDR3 DNA reads as TGTGCCAGCAGCCGGATAACGACTAGCGGGAGAACAGATACGCAGTATTTT.

This clonotype rates as medium-sized. V and J are TRBV10-3 and TRBJ2-1; 10 nucleotides align to TRBD2. This CDR3 has 14 amino acids. From germline, CDR1 is ENHRY and CDR2 SYGVKD. The V segment lost 7 bases and the J segment 5 bases; nucleotides outside the gene matches: 5. The CDR3 DNA sequence: TGTGCCATCAATAAGCGGGAGGGCCACAATGAGCAGTTCTTC. This codes for CAINKREGHNEQFF.

At least ten counts were recorded for this clonotype. J is TRBJ1-4 and V is TRBV19; no clear D gene. V lost 3 bases and J lost 1, with 9 bases in between. CDR1 and CDR2 from the germline V gene are LNHDA and SQIVND (reference sequence). This CDR3 has 15 residues. The CDR3 reads CASSISSGTNEKLFF. The CDR3 coding sequence is TGTGCCAGTAGTATTTCATCGGGAACTAATGAAAAACTGTTTTTT.

This clonotype appeared many times. The V call is TRBV19, the J call TRBJ2-2, with D possibly TRBD1 on 6 matching bases. V lost 3 bases, J lost 3 bases, and 14 bases lay in between. The CDR3 runs to 16 residues. Germline loops: CDR1 LNHDA, CDR2 SQIVND (reference sequence). The chain's CDR3 is CASSIYREFYTGELFF. The CDR3 nucleotides are TGTGCCAGTAGTATCTACAGGGAGTTTTACACCGGGGAGCTGTTTTTT.

The chain joins TRBV5-8 to TRBJ2-7; the D is unclear. V lost 2 bases and J 6 bases, leaving 6 bases between the germline ends. Germline V lookup: CDR1 SGHTS, CDR2 YDEGEE. The CDR3 has 11 amino acids. CDR3 protein: CASSFLREQYF. The CDR3 region has the DNA TGTGCCAGCAGCTTCTTACGCGAGCAGTACTTC.

This clonotype was detected ten times or more. The rearrangement links TRBV18 to TRBJ1-2; 7 bases line up with TRBD1. With V trimmed by 3 bases and J by 6 bases, 7 bases remained unmatched. The CDR3 extends over 14 amino acids. CDR1 is KGHSH, CDR2 LQKENI, per germline. CDR3 sequence: CASSPGVQGHGYTF. CDR3 DNA sequence: TGTGCCAGCTCACCGGGGGTACAGGGGCATGGCTACACCTTC. The full variable domain, rest sourced from reference TRBV18 and TRBJ1-2, is NAGVMQNPRHLVRRRGQEARLRCSPMKGHSHVYWYRQLPEEGLKFMVYLQKENIIDESGMPKERFSAEFPKEGPSILRIQQVVRGDSAAYFCASSPGVQGHGYTFGSGTRLTVV.

By proportion, this clonotype is medium-sized. The CDR3 DNA sequence: TGTGCCAGCAGCCAAGATCTCGTAGCGGGAGTTGATACGCAGTATTTT. Protein product: CASSQDLVAGVDTQYF. The chain uses TRBV3-1 and TRBJ2-3; 9 bases line up with TRBD2. The CDR3 contains 16 residues. Trimming removed 0 bases from V and 6 bases from J; junction bases left unmatched: 7. Looked up from germline, CDR1 is LGHDT and CDR2 is YNNKEL (reference sequence).

This clonotype was recorded many times. The genes are TRBV18 and TRBJ2-7; D unclear. CDR1 is KGHSH and CDR2 is LQKENI in the germline V gene. There are 21 residues in the CDR3. The V and J ends lost 1 base and 1 base respectively, with 29 bases between them. The CDR3 here is CASSPHALGPGRRTPSYEQYF. As DNA, the CDR3 is TGTGCCAGCTCACCACATGCTCTCGGACCCGGACGCCGTACGCCTTCCTACGAGCAGTACTTC.

By sample share, this clonotype is medium-sized. The chain uses TRBV7-2 and TRBJ1-5; D not certain. The CDR3 extends over 15 amino acids. Germline V gene data show CDR1 as SGHTA and CDR2 as FQGNSA. V was shortened by 3 bases and J by 2 bases, with 11 bases between the two germline ends. CDR3 in amino acids: CASSFFPLGNQPQHF. The CDR3 DNA reads TGTGCCAGCAGCTTCTTCCCTTTGGGCAATCAGCCCCAGCATTTT. Variable domain in full (rest from reference TRBV7-2 and TRBJ1-5): GAGVSQSPSNKVTEKGKDVELRCDPISGHTALYWYRQSLGQGLEFLIYFQGNSAPDKSGLPSDRFSAERTGGSVSTLTIQRTQQEDSAVYLCASSFFPLGNQPQHFGDGTRLSIL.

This clonotype has a count of ten or more. The chain combines TRBV18 with TRBJ2-1; 8 bases are a match to TRBD2. The CDR3 runs 17 residues. Per the germline V gene, CDR1 is KGHSH and CDR2 is LQKENI. With V trimmed by 6 bases and J by 5 bases, 15 bases remained unmatched. The CDR3 region has the DNA TGTGCCAGCTCCCTAAACAGCGGGGGTATTATCGACAATGAGCAGTTCTTC. Encoded protein: CASSLNSGGIIDNEQFF.